This paragraph covers one TCR beta chain sequence. This table comes from immunoSEQ multiplex PCR, and its TCRdb copy is limited to in-frame clones, with some not included. The data contain about 170,000 clones, more than 65% of them singletons. The source of the sample is a study of blood T cell repertoires in COVID-19. Study information: The United States, Italy and Spain were the sources of the acute and convalescent COVID-19 samples. T cells, B-cell-depleted T cells, or PBMCs provided the cDNA or gDNA that served as material.

The J segment lost 4 bases and the V segment lost 7 bases, leaving 9 bases of the junction unmatched. Germline CDR1 and CDR2: MDHEN and SYDVKM. This CDR3 region has 14 residues. Sequencing input: peripheral blood. The chain couples TRBV28 to TRBJ2-5; 7 nucleotides match TRBD2. The clonotype originates from an older man with active or convalescent COVID-19. CDR3 amino acids: CASTRHREVETQYF. For the CDR3, the DNA is TGTGCCAGCACCAGACATCGGGAGGTAGAGACCCAGTACTTC.